This TCR beta chain was identified during a study of blood T cell repertoires in COVID-19. The table came from immunoSEQ multiplex PCR; TCRdb's copy has only in-frame clones and leaves some out. The sample records roughly 190,000 clones, around 87% being singletons. Germline V gene data show CDR1 as MNHEY and CDR2 as SMNVEV (reference sequence). Trimming pared 2 bases from V and 5 bases from J, leaving 9 bases between. This CDR3 spans 13 amino acids. This clonotype was sampled from a woman in her thirties or forties in a cohort exposed to, infected with or recovered from COVID-19 (not recorded which). The sample consisted of PBMCs or T cells enriched from blood (not recorded which). The V gene is TRBV27, the J gene TRBJ1-1; no definite D call. Here the CDR3 DNA reads TGTGCCAGCAGTTTACTATCGCGGACTGAAGCTTTCTTT. Translated: CASSLLSRTEAFF.